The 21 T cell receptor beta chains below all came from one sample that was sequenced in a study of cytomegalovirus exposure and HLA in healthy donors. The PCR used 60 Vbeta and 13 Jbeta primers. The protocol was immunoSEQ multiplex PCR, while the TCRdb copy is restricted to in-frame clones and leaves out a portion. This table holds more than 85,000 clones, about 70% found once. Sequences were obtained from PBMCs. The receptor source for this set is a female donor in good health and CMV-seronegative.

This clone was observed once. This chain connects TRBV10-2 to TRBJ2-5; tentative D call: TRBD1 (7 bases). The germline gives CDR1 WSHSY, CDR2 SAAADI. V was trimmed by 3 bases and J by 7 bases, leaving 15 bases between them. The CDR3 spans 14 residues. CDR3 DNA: TGCGCCAGCAGTGAAGGCGGCAGGGGGGTGACCCAGTACTTC. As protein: CASSEGGRGVTQYF.

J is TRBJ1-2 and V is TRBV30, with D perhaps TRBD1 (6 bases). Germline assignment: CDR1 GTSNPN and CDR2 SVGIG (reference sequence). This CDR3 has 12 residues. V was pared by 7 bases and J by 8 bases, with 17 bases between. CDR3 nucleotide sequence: TGTGCCTCCCCTATCGGGGGGGGCGGCTACACCTTC. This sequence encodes CASPIGGGGYTF.

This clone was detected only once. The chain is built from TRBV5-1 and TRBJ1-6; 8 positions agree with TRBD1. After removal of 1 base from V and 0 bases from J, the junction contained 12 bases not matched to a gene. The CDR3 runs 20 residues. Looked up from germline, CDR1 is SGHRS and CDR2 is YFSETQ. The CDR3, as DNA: TGCGCCAGCAGCTTGATCTCCCCACTAGACAGGGGCTCCTATAATTCACCCCTCCACTTT. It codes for CASSLISPLDRGSYNSPLHF.

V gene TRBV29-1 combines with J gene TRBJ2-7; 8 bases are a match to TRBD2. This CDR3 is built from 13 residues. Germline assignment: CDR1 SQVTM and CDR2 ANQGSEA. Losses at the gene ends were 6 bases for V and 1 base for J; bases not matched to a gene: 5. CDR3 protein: CSVIAGTSYEQYF. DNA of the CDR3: TGCAGCGTCATAGCGGGGACTTCCTACGAGCAGTACTTC.

This chain's CDR3 is CASSLSGPGLQYF. The CDR3 coding sequence is TGTGCCAGCAGCTTAAGTGGACCGGGACTGCAGTACTTC. The genes are TRBV7-2 and TRBJ2-7, with a possible D match to TRBD2 (6 bases). This CDR3 contains 13 residues. Germline V gives CDR1 SGHTA, CDR2 FQGNSA. The V end was cut by 2 bases, the J end by 9 bases, with 14 bases between.

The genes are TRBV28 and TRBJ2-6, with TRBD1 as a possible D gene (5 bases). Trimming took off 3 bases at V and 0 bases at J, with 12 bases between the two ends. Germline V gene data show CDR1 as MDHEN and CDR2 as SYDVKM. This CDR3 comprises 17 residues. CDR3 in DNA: TGTGCCAGCAGTTTCCGTGGGGCTCGCTCTGGGGCCAACGTCCTGACTTTC. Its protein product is CASSFRGARSGANVLTF. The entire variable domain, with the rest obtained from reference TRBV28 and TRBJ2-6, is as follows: DVKVTQSSRYLVKRTGEKVFLECVQDMDHENMFWYRQDPGLGLRLIYFSYDVKMKEKGDIPEGYSVSREKKERFSLILESASTNQTSMYLCASSFRGARSGANVLTFGAGSRLTVL.

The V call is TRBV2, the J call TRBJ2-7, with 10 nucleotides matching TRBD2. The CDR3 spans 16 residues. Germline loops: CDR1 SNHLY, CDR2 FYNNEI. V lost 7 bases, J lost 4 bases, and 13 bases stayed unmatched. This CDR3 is CASTGGLAGEGYEQYF. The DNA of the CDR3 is TGTGCCAGCACGGGGGGGCTAGCGGGAGAGGGGTACGAGCAGTACTTC.

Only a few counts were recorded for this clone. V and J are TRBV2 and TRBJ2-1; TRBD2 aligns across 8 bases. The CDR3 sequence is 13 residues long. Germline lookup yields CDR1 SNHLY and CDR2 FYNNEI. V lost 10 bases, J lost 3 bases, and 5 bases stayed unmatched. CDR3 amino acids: CATKRGLYNEQFF. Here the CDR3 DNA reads TGTGCCACCAAGCGGGGGCTCTACAATGAGCAGTTCTTC.

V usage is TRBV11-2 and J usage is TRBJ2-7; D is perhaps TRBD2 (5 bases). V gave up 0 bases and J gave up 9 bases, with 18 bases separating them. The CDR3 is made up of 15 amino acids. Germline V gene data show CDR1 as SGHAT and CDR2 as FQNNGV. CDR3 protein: CASSLDLGSGFVQYF. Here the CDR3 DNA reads TGTGCCAGCAGCTTAGATCTGGGCAGCGGATTTGTGCAGTACTTC.

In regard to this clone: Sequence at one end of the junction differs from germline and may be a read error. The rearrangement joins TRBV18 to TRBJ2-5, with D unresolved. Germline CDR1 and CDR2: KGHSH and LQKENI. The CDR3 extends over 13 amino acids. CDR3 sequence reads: CASSPLRQEAQYF. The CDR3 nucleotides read TGTGCCAGCTCGCCTCTAAGGCAAGAGGCCCAGTACTTC.

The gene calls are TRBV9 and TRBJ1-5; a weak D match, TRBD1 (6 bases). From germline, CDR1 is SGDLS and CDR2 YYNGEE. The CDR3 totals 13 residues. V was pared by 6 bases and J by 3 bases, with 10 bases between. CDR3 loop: CASKAGVNQPQHF. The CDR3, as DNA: TGTGCCAGCAAAGCAGGGGTCAATCAGCCCCAGCATTTT.

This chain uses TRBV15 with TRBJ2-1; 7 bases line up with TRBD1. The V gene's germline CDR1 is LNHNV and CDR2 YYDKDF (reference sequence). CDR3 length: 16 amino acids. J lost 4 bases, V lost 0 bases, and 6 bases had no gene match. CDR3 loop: CATSRDPQQGYNEQFF. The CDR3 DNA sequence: TGTGCCACCAGCAGAGATCCCCAACAGGGGTACAATGAGCAGTTCTTC.

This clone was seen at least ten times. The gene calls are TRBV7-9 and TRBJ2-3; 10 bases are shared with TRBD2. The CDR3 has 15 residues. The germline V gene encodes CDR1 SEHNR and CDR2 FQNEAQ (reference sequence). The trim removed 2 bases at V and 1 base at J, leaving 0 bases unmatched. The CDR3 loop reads CASSLLAGGTDTQYF. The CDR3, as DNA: TGTGCCAGCAGCTTACTAGCGGGGGGCACAGATACGCAGTATTTT.

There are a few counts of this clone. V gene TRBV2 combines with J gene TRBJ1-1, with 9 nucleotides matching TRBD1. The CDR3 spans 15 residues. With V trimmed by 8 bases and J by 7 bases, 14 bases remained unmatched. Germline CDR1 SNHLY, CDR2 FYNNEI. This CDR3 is CASRPSGQGNIEAFF. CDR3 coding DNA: TGTGCCAGCCGCCCTTCCGGACAGGGGAATATTGAAGCTTTCTTT.

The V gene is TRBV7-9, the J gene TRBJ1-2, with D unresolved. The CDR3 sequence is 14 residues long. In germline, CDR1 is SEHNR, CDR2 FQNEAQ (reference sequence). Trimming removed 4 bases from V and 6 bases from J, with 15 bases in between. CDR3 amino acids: CASSSKGRTDGYTF. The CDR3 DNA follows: TGTGCCAGCAGCTCAAAAGGCCGAACAGATGGCTACACCTTC.

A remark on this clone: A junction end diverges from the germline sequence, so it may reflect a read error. In nucleotides, the CDR3 is TGTGCTAGCAGCTTAGCGTTGGGGGGGCCAGATACGCAGTATTTT. Translation: CASSLALGGPDTQYF. This chain uses TRBV7-7 with TRBJ2-3, with D tentatively TRBD2 (7 bases). This CDR3 has 15 residues. Germline CDR1 SSHAT, CDR2 FNYEAQ (reference sequence). The whole variable domain, filled in from reference TRBV7-7 and TRBJ2-3, reads GAGVSQSPRYKVTKRGQDVTLRCDPISSHATLYWYQQALGQGPEFLTYFNYEAQPDKSGLPSDRFSAERPEGSISTLTIQRTEQRDSAMYRCASSLALGGPDTQYFGPGTRLTVL.

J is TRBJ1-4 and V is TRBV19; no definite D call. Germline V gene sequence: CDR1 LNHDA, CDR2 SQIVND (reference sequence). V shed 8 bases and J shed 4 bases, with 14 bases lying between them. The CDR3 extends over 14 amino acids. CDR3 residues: CASRRKSGNEKLFF. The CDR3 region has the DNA TGTGCCAGTCGACGAAAGAGCGGTAATGAAAAACTGTTTTTT.

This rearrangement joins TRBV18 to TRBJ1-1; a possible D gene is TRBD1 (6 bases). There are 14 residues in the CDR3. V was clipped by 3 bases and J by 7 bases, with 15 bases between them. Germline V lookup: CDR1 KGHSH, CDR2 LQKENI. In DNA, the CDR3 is TGTGCCAGCTCACCCGAGGGGGGGAGATTTGAAGCTTTCTTT. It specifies CASSPEGGRFEAFF.

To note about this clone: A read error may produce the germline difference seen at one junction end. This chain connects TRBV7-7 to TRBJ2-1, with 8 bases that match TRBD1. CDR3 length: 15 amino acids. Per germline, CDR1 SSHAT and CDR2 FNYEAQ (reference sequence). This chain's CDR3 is CASSLGRGTGYPQFF. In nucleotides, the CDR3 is TGTGCTAGCAGCTTAGGCCGGGGGACAGGTTACCCGCAGTTCTTC.

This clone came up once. The CDR3 DNA follows: TGTGCCAGCAGGGACTACGCGAACACCGGGGAGCTGTTTTTT. It encodes CASRDYANTGELFF. The chain joins TRBV6-1 to TRBJ2-2, with D perhaps matching TRBD2 (6 bases). V was clipped by 6 bases and J by 0 bases, with 8 bases between them. The CDR3 is 14 amino acids. CDR1 and CDR2 from the germline V gene are MNHNS and SASEGT.

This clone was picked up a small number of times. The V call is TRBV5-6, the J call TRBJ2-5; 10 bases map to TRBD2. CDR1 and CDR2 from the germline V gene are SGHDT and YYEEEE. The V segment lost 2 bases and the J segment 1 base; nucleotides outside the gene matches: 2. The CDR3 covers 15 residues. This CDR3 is CASSFLAGAQETQYF. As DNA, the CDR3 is TGTGCCAGCAGCTTTCTAGCGGGGGCCCAAGAGACCCAGTACTTC.